This T cell receptor beta chain was captured in a study of T-cell memory formation after mild COVID-19. Study at large: The two donors had largely donor-specific TCR clusters.

From 5'RACE with constant-segment primers came TCR alpha and TCR beta cDNA libraries that carried sample barcodes and UMIs. TCRdb itself ran the 5' RACE reads through MiXCR, one entry per CDR3 protein. The sample lists 100,000 to 150,000 distinct CDR3 sequences, approximately 6.2% seen once, with roughly 2.2% in the top ten. Germline V CDR1 and CDR2: DFQATT, SNEGSKA (reference sequence). This CDR3 contains 15 residues. V trimming: 4 bases; J trimming: 3 bases; junction bases outside the gene matches: 11. Only a few counts were recorded for this clonotype. Antigen specificity is unknown. Overall study results and limits: Clones shrinking between day 15 and 85 showed a balanced CD4/CD8 split, and those that grew later tilted toward CD4+. Pre-infection memory harbored some responding clones, suggesting cross-reactive memory joined.

The sequence was collected from an adult woman who had mild COVID-19 (a few samples of this study predate the infection). Cell type and time point are not known. The genes are TRBV20-1 and TRBJ2-5; 7 nucleotides agree with TRBD2. What was sequenced was PBMCs or a T cell subset sorted from them (not recorded which). CDR3: CSANLRGGAKETQYF. CDR3 nucleotides: TGCAGTGCTAACCTCCGGGGAGGGGCAAAAGAGACCCAGTACTTC.